Detailed here is one T cell receptor beta chain. The antigen this receptor binds is unknown. Base quality data are lacking; no much larger clone is found one base away. Based on the germline V gene, the CDR1 and CDR2 sequences are MNHEY and SVGAGI. The CDR3 starts with the cysteine, ends with the phenylalanine, and has 15 residues. CDR3 DNA only is kept here, 45 bases in frame from base 1. Compared with germline, V lacks 5 bases and J lacks 7 bases; bases without a gene match: 7. The sample's time point label, decoded: blood 4 weeks post-SBRT, at nephrectomy. The treatment or condition label of this sample denotes: 15 Gy SBRT to primary tumor, nephrectomy 4 weeks later. The samples were drawn from a clinical trial, where primary renal cell carcinomas were treated with 15 Gy of stereotactic body radiation therapy and then removed by nephrectomy 4 weeks afterward. To follow tumor-enriched clonotypes, serial peripheral blood was collected from radiation-treated patients at baseline and at 2 weeks and 4 weeks after SBRT. Every patient's renal cell carcinoma showed clear cell pathology. Genomic DNA for TCR sequencing was prepared using the QIAamp DNA Blood Mini Kit (Qiagen). Only samples passing all quality control checks were included in the analyses.

The sample belongs to a study of radiation and T cells in renal cell carcinoma (TCRdb year 2020). Study-wide context: In total, fewer than 55 samples underwent TCR beta sequencing: around 25 tumors plus 27 peripheral blood samples. Across all 53 samples, around 4,000,000 unique CDR3 nucleotide sequences encoding roughly 2,800,000 unique CDR3 amino acid sequences were identified. The last blood draw happened 4 weeks after radiation, timed to coincide with nephrectomy. The research as a whole found: An increase in top tumor clonotypes in blood was observed from baseline to 2 weeks post-radiation, followed by contraction by 4 weeks, which was taken to suggest transient expansion of tumor-resident clones. With a single-armed trial design, the study had no way to address how radiation dose or scheduling affects the TCR repertoire. Dynamics of the blood repertoire were not tracked past 4 weeks after treatment. No pretreatment tumor biopsies were available, so the baseline intratumoral presence of clonotypes could not be determined.

Following the manufacturer's recommendations, the immunoSEQ kit was used to generate TCR beta libraries from genomic DNA. Library preparation used a first multiplex PCR with proprietary primers, then a second PCR adding unique barcodes, with bead cleanups after each round. Each sample batch included a kit-provided positive control reaction and a negative control reaction. The final libraries were assessed on an Agilent 4200 TapeStation D1000 ScreenTape, pooled by volume, and quantified by qPCR. An Illumina NextSeq500 fitted with a MidOutput 150-cycle cartridge performed the sequencing, running 156 Read1 cycles and 15 Index1 cycles with the kit's custom primers. The pooled library was loaded at around 0.98 pM, with a roughly 18% PhiX control spiked in. Concerning the study's data processing: Vendor-processed data were analyzed in R, and a clonotype was defined as all T cells sharing the same CDR3 nucleotide sequence. For clone abundance analyses, frequencies were normalized to the 10,000 most abundant clones per sample. Public T cell clones, which averaged fewer than five per sample, were removed prior to analysis. A difference in abundance of at least 32-fold between compartments was used to define tumor-enriched and baseline blood-enriched clonotypes. A beta-binomial differential abundance model was used to identify clonotypes that were expanded or contracted between blood time points. Similarity between tumor and blood repertoires was quantified using the Baroni-Urbani and Buser coefficient, and groups were compared with two-tailed Wilcoxon tests in R. TCRdb's version of the immuneACCESS table is confined to in-frame rearrangements and falls short of the full clone set. An unresolved V gene accounts for under half of the shortfall where checked; the remainder is of unknown origin. The DNA gave D and trimming, while V, J and clone size come from that table. The sample records 130,000 to 150,000 clones, roughly 90% of which are singletons. The ten largest clones add up to around 17% of the sample.

The V and J genes are TRBV6-5 and TRBJ1-6; 8 central nucleotides agree with TRBD1. The receptor's source is a woman aged 50 to 60 with renal cell carcinoma. The source material was blood, sampled from a patient whose treatment included radiotherapy and nephrectomy. CDR3 reads: CASSTSTGGNSPLHF. The base sequence is TGTGCCAGCAGTACGAGTACAGGGGGGAATTCACCCCTCCACTTT.